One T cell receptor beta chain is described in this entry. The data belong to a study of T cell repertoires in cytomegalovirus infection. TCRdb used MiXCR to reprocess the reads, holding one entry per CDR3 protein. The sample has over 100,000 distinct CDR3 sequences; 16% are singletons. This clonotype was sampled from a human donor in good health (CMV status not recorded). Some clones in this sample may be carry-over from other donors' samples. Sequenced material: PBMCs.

This chain's CDR3 is CASRTDSVQPQHF. As DNA, the CDR3 is TGTGCCAGCAGGACGGACTCGGTTCAGCCCCAGCATTTT. The chain is built from TRBV12-3 or TRBV12-4 and TRBJ1-5; D remains unclear. Trimming took 6 bases from V and 6 from J, leaving 12 bases between them. The CDR3 has 13 amino acids.